A selection of T cell receptor beta chains follows, all from one sample in a study of cytomegalovirus exposure and HLA in healthy donors. This table comes from immunoSEQ multiplex PCR, and its TCRdb copy is limited to in-frame clones, with some not included. The sample carries about 150,000 clones, roughly 73% recorded once. Material for sequencing was PBMCs. These receptors all come from a woman younger than 30 in good health and CMV-seronegative. Both conserved end residues are part of each CDR3. Each record gives: D gene, clone size, J gene, V gene, CDR3 DNA, CDR3 protein. A D gene is named only where the DNA matches it firmly. Where a row states a size, it is once, few, many or the class of an expanded clone; other rows omit it.

. | . | TRBJ2-5 | TRBV7-2 | TGTGCCAGCAGCTTAAATAGCGTTTCCGGACTTCAAGAGACCCAGTACTTC | CASSLNSVSGLQETQYF
. | . | TRBJ2-3 | TRBV19 | TGTGCCAGTAGTATCGAGTGGGGCAGGGGCGCAGATACGCAGTATTTT | CASSIEWGRGADTQYF
TRBD1 | . | TRBJ1-2 | TRBV29-1 | TGCAGCGTTGGGACAGGGGTCGGCTACACCTTC | CSVGTGVGYTF
. | . | TRBJ2-1 | TRBV19 | TGTGCCAGTAGTATAGACGCGGCACCCATCAATGAGCAGTTCTTC | CASSIDAAPINEQFF
. | . | TRBJ2-1 | TRBV5-4 | TGTGCCAGCAGCCGGAAGGACAGCTACAATGAGCAGTTCTTC | CASSRKDSYNEQFF
TRBD1 | . | TRBJ1-6 | TRBV15 | TGTGCCACCAGCATGAGGAGGAACAGGGGACTTTCACCCCTCCACTTT | CATSMRRNRGLSPLHF
TRBD1 | . | TRBJ1-2 | TRBV6-5 | TGTGCCAGCAGTAACAGGGGTGACTACACCTTC | CASSNRGDYTF
. | few | TRBJ2-1 | TRBV7-6 | TGTGCCAGCAGCTTAGTAGCCCGACTCGACAATGAGCAGTTCTTC | CASSLVARLDNEQFF
TRBD1 | . | TRBJ1-1 | TRBV18 | TGTGCCAGCTCACCACCGAACAGGGGGAGCACTGAAGCTTTCTTT | CASSPPNRGSTEAFF
. | . | TRBJ2-1 | TRBV19 | TGTGCCAGTAGTATACTCGGGACACCGGGACCCTACAATGAGCAGTTCTTC | CASSILGTPGPYNEQFF
. | . | TRBJ1-2 | TRBV7-9 | TGTGCCAGCAGCTCTATTGGAGGCTATGGCTACACCTTC | CASSSIGGYGYTF
. | . | TRBJ2-2 | TRBV21-1 | TGTGCCAGCAGGACCGGGACTGAGAACACCGGGGAGCTGTTTTTT | CASRTGTENTGELFF
. | . | TRBJ2-2 | TRBV19 | TGTGCCAGTAGGGACACCCCGAACACCGGGGAGCTGTTTTTT | CASRDTPNTGELFF
TRBD2 | . | TRBJ2-1 | TRBV9 | TGTGCCAGCAGCGTTGGGGGGCGGGGGGGATACAATGAGCAGTTCTTC | CASSVGGRGGYNEQFF
. | . | TRBJ1-5 | TRBV19 | TGTGCCAGTAGTATCGGGGGTAGGCAGCCCCAGCATTTT | CASSIGGRQPQHF
. | large | TRBJ1-1 | TRBV4-3 | TGCGCCAGCAGCCAAGATAGGGGAAGGGCAACTGAAGCTTTCTTT | CASSQDRGRATEAFF
TRBD2 | . | TRBJ2-5 | TRBV5-1 | TGCGCCAGCAGCACCGGGGGGGGAGAGACCCAGTACTTC | CASSTGGGETQYF
. | . | TRBJ1-4 | TRBV19 | TGTGCCAGTAGTATTCACCCGGAGGAACTGTTTTTT | CASSIHPEELFF
TRBD1 | . | TRBJ1-1 | TRBV5-5 | TGTGCCAGCAGCTTGGGACAGGGGGTGGACACTGAAGCTTTCTTT | CASSLGQGVDTEAFF
. | . | TRBJ2-7 | TRBV5-1 | TGCGCCAGCAGCTTGGTTGCGGGACTTCCCTACGAGCAGTACTTC | CASSLVAGLPYEQYF
TRBD2 | few | TRBJ2-1 | TRBV5-4 | TGTGCCAGCAGCGAAGGGTCTAGCGGGGCGGGCTATGAGCAGTTCTTC | CASSEGSSGAGYEQFF
TRBD2 | . | TRBJ2-1 | TRBV11-3 | TGTGCCAGCAGCTTAGGTTCTAGCGGGAGTTTCTGGACCAACAATGAGCAGTTCTTC | CASSLGSSGSFWTNNEQFF
. | . | TRBJ1-1 | TRBV7-8 | TGTGCCAGCAGCTTCCTTAACACTGAAGCTTTCTTT | CASSFLNTEAFF
TRBD2 | few | TRBJ2-3 | TRBV12-5 | TGTGCTAGTGCCCAGGGGCTAGCGGGAGTAAGGGATACGCAGTATTTT | CASAQGLAGVRDTQYF
TRBD1 | . | TRBJ2-1 | TRBV7-2 | TGTGCCAGCAGCTTCCGGGACAGGGGTACGAATGAGCAGTTCTTC | CASSFRDRGTNEQFF
TRBD2 | . | TRBJ2-1 | TRBV5-1 | TGCGCCAGCAACCAGAGACTAGCGGGAGAAGATGAGCAGTTCTTC | CASNQRLAGEDEQFF